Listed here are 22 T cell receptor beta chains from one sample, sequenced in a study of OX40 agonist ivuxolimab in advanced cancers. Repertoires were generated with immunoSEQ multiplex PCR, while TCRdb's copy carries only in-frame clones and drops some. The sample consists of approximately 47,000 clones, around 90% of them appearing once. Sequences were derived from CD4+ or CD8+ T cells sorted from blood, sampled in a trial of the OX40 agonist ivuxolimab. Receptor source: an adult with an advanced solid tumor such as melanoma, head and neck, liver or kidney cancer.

CDR3 region: CASSTSNTEAFF. As DNA, the CDR3 is TGTGCCAGCAGCACGTCGAACACTGAAGCTTTCTTT. This chain links TRBV6-6 with TRBJ1-1; no clear D. Trimming shortened V by 6 bases and J by 1 base, and 6 bases separated the two germline ends. This CDR3 has 12 residues. The germline gives CDR1 MNHNY, CDR2 SVGAGI (reference sequence).

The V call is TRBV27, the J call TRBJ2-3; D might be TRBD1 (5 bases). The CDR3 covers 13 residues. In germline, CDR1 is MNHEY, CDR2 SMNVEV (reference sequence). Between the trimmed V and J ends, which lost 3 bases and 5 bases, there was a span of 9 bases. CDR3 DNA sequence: TGTGCCAGCAGTTTTGGGGCCCAAGATACGCAGTATTTT. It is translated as CASSFGAQDTQYF.

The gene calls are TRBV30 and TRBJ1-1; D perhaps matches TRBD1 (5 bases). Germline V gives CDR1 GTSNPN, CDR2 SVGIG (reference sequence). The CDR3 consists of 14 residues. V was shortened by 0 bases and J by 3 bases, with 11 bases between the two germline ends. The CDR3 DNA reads TGTGCCTGGAGTGTGGGTCAGGGATACACTGAAGCTTTCTTT. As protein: CAWSVGQGYTEAFF.

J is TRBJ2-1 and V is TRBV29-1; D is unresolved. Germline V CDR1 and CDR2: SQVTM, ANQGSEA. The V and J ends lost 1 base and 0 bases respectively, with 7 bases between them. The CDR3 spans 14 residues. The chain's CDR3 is CSVEGWSSYNEQFF. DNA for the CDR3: TGCAGCGTTGAAGGTTGGAGCTCCTACAATGAGCAGTTCTTC.

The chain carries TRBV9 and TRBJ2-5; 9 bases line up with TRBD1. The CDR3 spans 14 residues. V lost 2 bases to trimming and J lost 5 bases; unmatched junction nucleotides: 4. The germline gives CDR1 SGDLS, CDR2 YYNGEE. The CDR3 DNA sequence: TGTGCCAGCAGCGTGACAGGGGGGATGGAGACCCAGTACTTC. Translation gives CASSVTGGMETQYF.

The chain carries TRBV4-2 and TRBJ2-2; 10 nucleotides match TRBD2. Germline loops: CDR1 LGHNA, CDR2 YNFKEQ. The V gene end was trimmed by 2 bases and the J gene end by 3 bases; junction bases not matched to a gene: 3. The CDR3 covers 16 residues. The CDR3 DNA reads TGTGCCAGCAGCCAAAATAGCGGGGGGTACACCGGGGAGCTGTTTTTT. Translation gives CASSQNSGGYTGELFF.

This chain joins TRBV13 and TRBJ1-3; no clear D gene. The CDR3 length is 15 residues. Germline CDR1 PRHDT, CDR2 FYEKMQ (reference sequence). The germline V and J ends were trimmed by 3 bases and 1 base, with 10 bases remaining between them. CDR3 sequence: CASSFGPVSGNTIYF. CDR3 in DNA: TGTGCCAGCAGCTTTGGCCCAGTTTCTGGAAACACCATATATTTT.

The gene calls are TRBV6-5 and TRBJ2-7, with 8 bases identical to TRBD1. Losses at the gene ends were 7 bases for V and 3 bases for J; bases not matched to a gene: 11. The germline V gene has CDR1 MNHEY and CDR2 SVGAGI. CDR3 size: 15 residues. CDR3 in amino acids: CASTLWAGGDYEQYV. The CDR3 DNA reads TGTGCCAGCACCTTATGGGCAGGGGGCGACTACGAGCAGTACGTC.

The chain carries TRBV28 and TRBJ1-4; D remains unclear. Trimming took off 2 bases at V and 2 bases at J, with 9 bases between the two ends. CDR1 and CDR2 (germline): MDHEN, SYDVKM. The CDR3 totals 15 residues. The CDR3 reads CASSLVAGTNEKLFF. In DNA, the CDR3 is TGTGCCAGCAGTTTAGTAGCGGGGACTAATGAAAAACTGTTTTTT.

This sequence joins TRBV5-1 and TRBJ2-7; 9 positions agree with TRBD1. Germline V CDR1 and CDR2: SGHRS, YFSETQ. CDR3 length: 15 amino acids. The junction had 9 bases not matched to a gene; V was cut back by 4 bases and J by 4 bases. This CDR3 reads CASSPKRGTGYEQYF. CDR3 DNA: TGCGCCAGCAGCCCGAAGAGAGGGACAGGGTACGAGCAGTACTTC.

The CDR3 spells CASSPAGGGRGTEAFF. CDR3 coding DNA: TGTGCCAGCAGTCCCGCCGGGGGGGGGAGAGGGACTGAAGCTTTCTTT. The chain is built from TRBV27 and TRBJ1-1; D is possibly TRBD1 (5 bases). This CDR3 is 16 amino acids long. Germline lookup yields CDR1 MNHEY and CDR2 SMNVEV (reference sequence). V was shortened by 5 bases and J by 5 bases, with 21 bases between the two germline ends.

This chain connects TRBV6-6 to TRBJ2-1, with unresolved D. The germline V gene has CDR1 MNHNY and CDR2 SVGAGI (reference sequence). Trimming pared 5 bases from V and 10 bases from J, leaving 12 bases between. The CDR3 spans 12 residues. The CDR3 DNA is TGTGCCAGCAGTCCCCAAGGAAAAGAGCAGTTCTTC. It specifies CASSPQGKEQFF.

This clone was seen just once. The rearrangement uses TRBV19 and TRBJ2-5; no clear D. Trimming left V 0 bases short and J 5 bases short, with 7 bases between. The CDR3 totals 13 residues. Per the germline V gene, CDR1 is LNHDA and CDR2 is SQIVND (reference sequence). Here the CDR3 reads CASSIDLEETQYF. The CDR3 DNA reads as TGTGCCAGTAGTATAGATCTTGAGGAGACCCAGTACTTC. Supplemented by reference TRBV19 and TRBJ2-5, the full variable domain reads DGGITQSPKYLFRKEGQNVTLSCEQNLNHDAMYWYRQDPGQGLRLIYYSQIVNDFQKGDIAEGYSVSREKKESFPLTVTSAQKNPTAFYLCASSIDLEETQYFGPGTRLLVL.

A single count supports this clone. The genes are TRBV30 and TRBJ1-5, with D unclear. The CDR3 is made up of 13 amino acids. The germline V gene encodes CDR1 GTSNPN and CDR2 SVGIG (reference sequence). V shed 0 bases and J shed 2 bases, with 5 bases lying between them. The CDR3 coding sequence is TGTGCCTGGAGTGTGGATGGCAATCAGCCCCAGCATTTT. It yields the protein CAWSVDGNQPQHF. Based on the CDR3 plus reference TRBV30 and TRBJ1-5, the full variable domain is SQTIHQWPATLVQPVGSPLSLECTVEGTSNPNLYWYRQAAGRGLQLLFYSVGIGQISSEVPQNLSASRPQDRQFILSSKKLLLSDSGFYLCAWSVDGNQPQHFGDGTRLSIL.

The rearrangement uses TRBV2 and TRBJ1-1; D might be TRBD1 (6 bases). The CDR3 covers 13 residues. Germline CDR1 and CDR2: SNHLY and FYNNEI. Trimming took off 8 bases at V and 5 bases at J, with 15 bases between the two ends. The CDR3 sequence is CASHARDTTEAFF. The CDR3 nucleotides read TGTGCCAGCCACGCACGGGACACTACTGAAGCTTTCTTT.

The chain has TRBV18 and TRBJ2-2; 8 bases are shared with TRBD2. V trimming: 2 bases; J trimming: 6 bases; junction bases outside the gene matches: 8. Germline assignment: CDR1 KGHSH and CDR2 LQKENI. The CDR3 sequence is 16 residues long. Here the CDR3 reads CASSPDRGLAPGELFF. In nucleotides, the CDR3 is TGTGCCAGCTCACCAGATCGAGGACTAGCACCCGGGGAGCTGTTTTTT. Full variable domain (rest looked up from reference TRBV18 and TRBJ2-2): NAGVMQNPRHLVRRRGQEARLRCSPMKGHSHVYWYRQLPEEGLKFMVYLQKENIIDESGMPKERFSAEFPKEGPSILRIQQVVRGDSAAYFCASSPDRGLAPGELFFGEGSRLTVL.

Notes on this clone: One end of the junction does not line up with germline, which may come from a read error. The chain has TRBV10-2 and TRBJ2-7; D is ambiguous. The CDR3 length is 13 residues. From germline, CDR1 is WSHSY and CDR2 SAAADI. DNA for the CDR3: TGCGCCAGCATTGAGGCAGGCTCCTACGAGCAGTACTTC. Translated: CASIEAGSYEQYF.

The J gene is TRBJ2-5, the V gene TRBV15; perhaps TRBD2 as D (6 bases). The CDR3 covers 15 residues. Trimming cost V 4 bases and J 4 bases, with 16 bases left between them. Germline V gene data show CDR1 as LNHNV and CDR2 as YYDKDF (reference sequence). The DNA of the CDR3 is TGTGCCACCAGCACCAAGTGGGGAGGAGGAGAGACCCAGTACTTC. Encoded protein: CATSTKWGGGETQYF.

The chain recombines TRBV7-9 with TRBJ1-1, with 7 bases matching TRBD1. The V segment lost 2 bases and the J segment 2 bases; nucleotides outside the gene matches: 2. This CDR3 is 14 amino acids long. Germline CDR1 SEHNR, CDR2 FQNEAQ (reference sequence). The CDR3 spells CASSLTGENTEAFF. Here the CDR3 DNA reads TGTGCCAGCAGCTTAACAGGGGAAAACACTGAAGCTTTCTTT.

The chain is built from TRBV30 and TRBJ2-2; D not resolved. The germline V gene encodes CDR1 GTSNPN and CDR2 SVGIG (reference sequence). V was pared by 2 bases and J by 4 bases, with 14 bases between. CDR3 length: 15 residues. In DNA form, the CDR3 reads TGTGCCTGGAGTACCGGAGACGCCTTCACCGGGGAGCTGTTTTTT. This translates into CAWSTGDAFTGELFF.

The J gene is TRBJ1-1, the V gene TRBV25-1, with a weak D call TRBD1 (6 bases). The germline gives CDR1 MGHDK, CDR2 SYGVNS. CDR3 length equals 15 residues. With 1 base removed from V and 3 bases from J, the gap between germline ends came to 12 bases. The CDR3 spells CASSEWGGGDTEAFF. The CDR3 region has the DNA TGTGCCAGCAGTGAATGGGGAGGGGGAGACACTGAAGCTTTCTTT.

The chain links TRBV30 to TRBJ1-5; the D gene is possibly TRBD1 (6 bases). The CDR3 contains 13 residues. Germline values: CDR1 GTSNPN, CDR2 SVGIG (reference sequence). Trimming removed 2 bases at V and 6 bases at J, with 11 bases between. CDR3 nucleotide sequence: TGTGCCTGGAGTAATGGGGGCCTTCAGCCCCAGCATTTT. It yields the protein CAWSNGGLQPQHF.